A selection of T cell receptor beta chains follows, all from one sample in a study of early stage breast cancer tumors. Assay used: immunoSEQ multiplex PCR; TCRdb lists only in-frame clones, some missing. The repertoire has approximately 30,000 clones, roughly 50% of them found once; the top ten carry around 9%. Material: breast tumor tissue. The origin of the receptors is a person aged 45 to 59 with breast cancer. Each CDR3 is given with its conserved first and last residue.

v_gene	len	j_gene	CDR3aa
TRBV6-1	16	TRBJ1-1	CASSARTGTGATEAFF
TRBV28	14	TRBJ1-1	CASSLTGQMTEAFF
TRBV29-1	15	TRBJ2-5	CSASRGGGPLETQYF
TRBV6-1	15	TRBJ2-5	CASSDEREVQETQYF
TRBV5-6	13	TRBJ1-5	CASSLQGVQPQHF
TRBV5-5	14	TRBJ2-7	CASSLGQGRYEQYF
TRBV9	15	TRBJ1-2	CASSVDAFVTGGYTF
TRBV5-1	14	TRBJ2-2	CASGKETNTGELFF
TRBV30	15	TRBJ2-2	CAKGQGALHTGELFF
TRBV2	15	TRBJ2-1	CASSRTSGSYNEQFF
TRBV4-2	15	TRBJ2-1	CASGAGENSYNEQFF
TRBV6-4	15	TRBJ1-4	CASSDSTGGDEKLFF
TRBV7-9	17	TRBJ1-1	CASSSTEATFVRAEAFF
TRBV6-1	12	TRBJ2-7	CASSEDTSGQYF
TRBV11-2	16	TRBJ1-1	CASSLILRGGGTEAFF
TRBV7-6	16	TRBJ2-2	CASSLGQQGSPGELFF
TRBV9	15	TRBJ2-7	CASSVGETPPYEQYF
TRBV2	15	TRBJ2-7	CASRSGQGFSYEQYF
TRBV2	17	TRBJ1-4	CASSEALIRQGREKLFF
TRBV6-1	17	TRBJ2-7	CASSEGWGGARTHEQYF
TRBV30	12	TRBJ1-2	CAWSVDRNGYTF
TRBV6-1	11	TRBJ1-2	CASSSNYGYTF
TRBV5-1	15	TRBJ2-2	CASSLSLANTGELFF
TRBV19	17	TRBJ1-3	CASSPEGLTISGNTIYF
TRBV27	13	TRBJ2-2	CASSLFPAGELFF
TRBV4-3	18	TRBJ2-7	CASSQGVRMGDLTYEQYF
TRBV7-2	14	TRBJ2-7	CASSPRATLYEQYF
TRBV4-2	17	TRBJ2-1	CASSQDLGFSSYNEQFF
TRBV7-8	15	TRBJ1-3	CASSKGQASGNTIYF
TRBV30	13	TRBJ2-2	CAWRLQNTGELFF
TRBV4-2	15	TRBJ2-3	CASSQGEARQHTQYF
TRBV19	11	TRBJ1-2	CASSMNYGYTF
TRBV30	15	TRBJ1-2	CAWSGTGGHNYGYTF
TRBV7-9	15	TRBJ1-1	CASSLGRTGRTEAFF
TRBV2	15	TRBJ2-1	CASSEADRFHNEQFF
TRBV29-1	10	TRBJ2-2	CSVLAGELFF
TRBV5-1	15	TRBJ1-2	CASSLGGRRNYGYTF
TRBV2	16	TRBJ2-2	CASRSGTARGTGELFF
TRBV7-2	15	TRBJ2-3	CASSFMGLVTDTQYF
TRBV30	14	TRBJ1-5	CAWSTTGQRQPQHF
TRBV5-4	15	TRBJ2-5	CASSAGWGSQETQYF
TRBV9	15	TRBJ1-2	CASSVGQGAAYGYTF
TRBV27	14	TRBJ2-5	CASSLGLGGETQYF
TRBV9	15	TRBJ1-5	CASSANPDRGQPQHF
TRBV19	17	TRBJ2-4	CASSIRSRIIAKNIQYF
TRBV2	14	TRBJ2-3	CASRPGDRVDTQYF
TRBV27	14	TRBJ2-2	CASSSRLAAGELFF
TRBV7-8	12	TRBJ2-5	CASSPWWDTQYF
TRBV6-1	15	TRBJ1-2	CASSEESGSNYGYTF
TRBV7-6	13	TRBJ2-7	CASSPGPNYEQYF
TRBV27	15	TRBJ2-7	CASRLGQPQTYEQYF
TRBV5-6	14	TRBJ1-2	CASSFDLGGIGYTF